This T cell receptor beta chain is drawn from a study of blood T cell repertoires in COVID-19. This CDR3 has 13 amino acids. Between the trimmed V and J ends, which lost 7 bases and 5 bases, there was a span of 17 bases. Germline CDR1 reads SQVTM; CDR2 reads ANQGSEA. Original analysis: It was from reference gene primer amplification that nucleated cell counts were estimated. Profiled with immunoSEQ multiplex PCR; TCRdb holds only in-frame clones, not every one. Clonal size and the V and J genes are those of that table, whereas D and trimming came from the DNA. The table lists roughly 92,000 clones, roughly 86% of them singletons.

The rearrangement links TRBV29-1 to TRBJ2-5, with D maybe TRBD2 (6 bases). This TCR was recovered from a man between 45 and 60 years old with acute or convalescent COVID-19. What was sequenced was peripheral blood. The CDR3 loop reads CSGSQTSLETQYF. In DNA form, the CDR3 reads TGCAGCGGATCCCAAACTAGCCTGGAGACCCAGTACTTC.